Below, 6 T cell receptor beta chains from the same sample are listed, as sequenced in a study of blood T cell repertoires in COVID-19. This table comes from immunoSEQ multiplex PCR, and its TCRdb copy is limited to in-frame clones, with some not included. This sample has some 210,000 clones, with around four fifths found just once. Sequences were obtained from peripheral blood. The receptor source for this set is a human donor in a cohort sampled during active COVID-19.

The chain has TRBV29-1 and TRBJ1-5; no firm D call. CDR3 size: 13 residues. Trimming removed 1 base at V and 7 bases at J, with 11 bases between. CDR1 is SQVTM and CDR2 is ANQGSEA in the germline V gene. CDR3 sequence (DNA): TGCAGCGTTGAAGTAGCCCCCGGGCAGCCCCAGCATTTT. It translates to CSVEVAPGQPQHF.

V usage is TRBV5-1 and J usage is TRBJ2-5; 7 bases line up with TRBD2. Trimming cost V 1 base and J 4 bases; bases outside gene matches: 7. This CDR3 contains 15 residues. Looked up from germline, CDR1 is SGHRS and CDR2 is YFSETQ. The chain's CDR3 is CASSLIGLVGETQYF. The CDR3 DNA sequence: TGCGCCAGCAGCTTGATTGGACTAGTCGGAGAGACCCAGTACTTC.

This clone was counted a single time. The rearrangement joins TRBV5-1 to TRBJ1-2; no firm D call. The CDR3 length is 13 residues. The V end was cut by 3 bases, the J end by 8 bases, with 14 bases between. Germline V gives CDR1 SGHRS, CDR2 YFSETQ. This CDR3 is CASSYALLLGYTF. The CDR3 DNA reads TGCGCCAGCAGCTACGCACTTTTGTTAGGCTACACCTTC.

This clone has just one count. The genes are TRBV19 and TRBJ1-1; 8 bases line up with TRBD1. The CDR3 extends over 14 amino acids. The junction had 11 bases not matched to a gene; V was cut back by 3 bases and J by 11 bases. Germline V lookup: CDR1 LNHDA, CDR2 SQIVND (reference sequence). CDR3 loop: CASSINSQGAAAFF. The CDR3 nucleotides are TGTGCCAGTAGTATTAATTCTCAGGGGGCGGCTGCTTTCTTT.

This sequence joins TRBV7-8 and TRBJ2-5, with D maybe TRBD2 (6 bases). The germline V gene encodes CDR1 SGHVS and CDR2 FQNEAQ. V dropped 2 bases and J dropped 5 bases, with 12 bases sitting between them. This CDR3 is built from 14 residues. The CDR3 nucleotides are TGTGCCAGCAGCTTAAGGACTACTCATGAGACCCAGTACTTC. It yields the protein CASSLRTTHETQYF.

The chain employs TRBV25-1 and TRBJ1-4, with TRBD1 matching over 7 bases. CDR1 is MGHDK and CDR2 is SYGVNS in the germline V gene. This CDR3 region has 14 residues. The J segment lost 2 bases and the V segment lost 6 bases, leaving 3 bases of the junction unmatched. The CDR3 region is CASRKTGTNEKLFF. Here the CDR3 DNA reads TGTGCCAGCAGGAAGACAGGGACTAATGAAAAACTGTTTTTT.